A selection of T cell receptor beta chains follows, all from one sample in a study of early stage breast cancer tumors. Produced via immunoSEQ multiplex PCR; TCRdb's table is partial and in-frame only. The top ten hold around 4.7% of the sample, which has approximately 75,000 clones, less than 90% seen once. What was sequenced was blood. These receptors were taken from a person in their forties with breast cancer. Both conserved end residues are part of each CDR3. D genes are given only for firm matches. For some rows the clone size is stated as once, few or many, or as a class when expanded; others skip it.

CDR3 protein | CDR3 DNA | clone size | D gene | J gene | V gene
CASTGASGRDRGEQFF | TGTGCCAGTACAGGGGCTAGCGGGAGGGATAGAGGTGAGCAGTTCTTC | NA | TRBD2 | TRBJ2-1 | TRBV19
CASSVLQGPYNEQFF | TGTGCCAGCAGCGTCTTGCAGGGGCCGTACAATGAGCAGTTCTTC | NA | NA | TRBJ2-1 | TRBV6-4
CASSSRQRSSYNEQFF | TGTGCCAGCAGTTCCCGGCAGCGGAGCTCCTACAATGAGCAGTTCTTC | NA | NA | TRBJ2-1 | TRBV28
CASSSQINTEAFF | TGTGCCAGCAGTTCTCAGATAAACACTGAAGCTTTCTTT | NA | NA | TRBJ1-1 | TRBV28
CASSLPGENTQYF | TGCGCCAGCAGCCTGCCTGGCGAAAATACGCAGTATTTT | NA | NA | TRBJ2-3 | TRBV4-1
CAISVREGPGELFF | TGTGCCATCAGTGTCAGGGAAGGGCCCGGGGAGCTGTTTTTT | NA | NA | TRBJ2-2 | TRBV10-3
CASSRDKEYNEQFF | TGTGCCTCAAGCCGGGACAAAGAATACAATGAGCAGTTCTTC | NA | NA | TRBJ2-1 | TRBV30
CASRITDTQYF | TGTGCCAGCCGAATCACAGATACGCAGTATTTT | few | NA | TRBJ2-3 | TRBV28
CASSPQSNQPQHF | TGTGCCAGCAGCCCCCAGAGCAATCAGCCCCAGCATTTT | NA | NA | TRBJ1-5 | TRBV7-2
CASSWMGNEQFF | TGTGCCAGCAGCTGGATGGGGAATGAGCAGTTCTTC | NA | NA | TRBJ2-1 | TRBV28
CASRTGGSETQYF | TGCGCCAGCAGGACAGGGGGCTCAGAGACCCAGTACTTC | NA | TRBD1 | TRBJ2-5 | TRBV10-2
CASSLGTGVNTGELFF | TGTGCCAGCAGCTTAGGGACAGGGGTGAACACCGGGGAGCTGTTTTTT | NA | TRBD1 | TRBJ2-2 | TRBV11-2
CASSDGQGNTEAFF | TGTGCCAGCTCAGACGGACAGGGGAACACTGAAGCTTTCTTT | NA | TRBD1 | TRBJ1-1 | TRBV18
CASRLAGGRSYEQYF | TGTGCCAGCAGGCTAGCGGGAGGCCGGTCCTACGAGCAGTACTTC | NA | TRBD2 | TRBJ2-7 | TRBV28
CASSSGGTSGRLNEQFF | TGTGCCAGCTCATCTGGGGGGACTAGCGGGAGGTTGAATGAGCAGTTCTTC | NA | TRBD2 | TRBJ2-1 | TRBV18
CASSLYGTNEQFF | TGTGCCAGCAGTTTATATGGAACCAATGAGCAGTTCTTC | NA | NA | TRBJ2-1 | TRBV27
CASSQNNEQFF | TGCGCCAGCAGCCAGAACAATGAGCAGTTCTTC | NA | NA | TRBJ2-1 | TRBV5-1
CASSQEEGQGWTEAFF | TGCGCCAGCAGCCAAGAAGAGGGACAGGGCTGGACTGAAGCTTTCTTT | NA | TRBD1 | TRBJ1-1 | TRBV4-1
CASSRPGQGNYGYTF | TGTGCCAGCAGCCGACCGGGACAGGGGAACTATGGCTACACCTTC | NA | TRBD1 | TRBJ1-2 | TRBV6-5
CASSKFLDFGHGYTF | TGTGCCAGCAGCAAATTCCTAGACTTCGGCCATGGCTACACCTTC | NA | NA | TRBJ1-2 | TRBV21-1
CASSDTGTVNTEAFF | TGTGCCAGCAGTGATACCGGGACAGTGAACACTGAAGCTTTCTTT | NA | TRBD1 | TRBJ1-1 | TRBV25-1
CASSGYQEEKLFF | TGCGCCAGCAGTGGTTACCAAGAGGAAAAACTGTTTTTT | NA | NA | TRBJ1-4 | TRBV10-2
CASSPLRAPAYEQYF | TGTGCCAGCAGTCCTCTTCGGGCACCCGCCTACGAGCAGTACTTC | NA | NA | TRBJ2-7 | TRBV28
CASSLIWGLNEQFF | TGCGCCAGCAGCTTGATCTGGGGACTAAATGAGCAGTTCTTC | NA | TRBD2 | TRBJ2-1 | TRBV5-1
CASSRGHTEAFF | TGTGCCAGTAGCAGGGGGCACACTGAAGCTTTCTTT | NA | TRBD1 | TRBJ1-1 | TRBV28
CASSLQGSTGNTIYF | TGTGCCAGCAGTTTACAGGGGTCGACTGGAAACACCATATATTTT | NA | TRBD1 | TRBJ1-3 | TRBV11-3